The 2 T cell receptor beta chains listed next were all sequenced from one sample in a study of blood T cell repertoires in COVID-19. The protocol was immunoSEQ multiplex PCR, while the TCRdb copy is restricted to in-frame clones and leaves out a portion. The repertoire consists of under 200,000 clones, with 85% to 90% occurring once and the leading ten covering roughly 0.58%. The sample was peripheral blood. The source of these receptors is a man between 60 and 75 years old with COVID-19, enrolled during active disease.

This chain joins TRBV7-2 and TRBJ1-2, with 7 nucleotides matching TRBD1. CDR1 and CDR2 from the germline V gene are SGHTA and FQGNSA. V shed 5 bases, J shed 5 bases, and the junction held 11 bases outside the gene matches. The CDR3 has 15 amino acids. The DNA for the CDR3 is TGTGCCAGCAGCCCTCAGCGGACAGGCTTTTATGGCTACACCTTC. Its translation: CASSPQRTGFYGYTF.

The chain is built from TRBV27 and TRBJ2-3, with 8 bases lining up with TRBD1. With V trimmed by 3 bases and J by 6 bases, 5 bases remained unmatched. The CDR3 runs 14 residues. CDR1 is MNHEY and CDR2 is SMNVEV in the germline V gene (reference sequence). The CDR3 DNA sequence: TGTGCCAGCAGTTTTTACAGGGGGAGCGATACGCAGTATTTT. Translated: CASSFYRGSDTQYF.